The T cell receptor (beta chain) described here comes from a study of blood T cells in healthy people across ages. In its sample, this clonotype was seen a few times. Using a J-beta primer mix together with a sample-barcoded 5' primer, a second PCR was run for about 6 to 12 cycles. TCRdb reprocessed the 5' RACE reads via MiXCR and lists one record per CDR3 protein. Counted here are roughly 1 million distinct CDR3 sequences, approximately 26% occurring once; the ten biggest clones make up around 0.75%. The V gene end was trimmed by 7 bases and the J gene end by 7 bases; junction bases not matched to a gene: 6. There are 13 residues in the CDR3. The same specimen was also included in a second study, on T cells of mothers and their children.

The sequence was collected from a girl under 10 years old in good health. This rearrangement joins TRBV12-3 or TRBV12-4 to TRBJ1-4; 7 positions agree with TRBD1. Sequencing was performed on blood. The CDR3, as DNA: TGTGCCAGCACCGGGACAGTATCTGAAAAACTGTTTTTT. Translation gives CASTGTVSEKLFF.